Listed below are T cell receptor beta chains from one sample, sequenced in a study of regulatory T cells in long-lasting Graves disease. TCRdb redid the calling of the multiplex PCR reads with MiXCR, one entry per CDR3 protein. The sample has roughly 610,000 distinct CDR3 sequences, 15% to 20% seen once. These records were also assigned to another study, of T cells in Graves' hyperthyroidism and ophthalmopathy.

The sequencing used peripheral blood mononuclear cells (PBMCs), collected at new diagnosis, from a patient treated with antithyroid drugs. The receptors were gathered from a man in his late teens or twenties with Graves disease. Each CDR3 is given with its conserved first and last residue. The D gene is left open where the match is weak.

D,V,CDR3
TRBD2,TRBV28,CASSLRRDYKNIQYF
-,TRBV12-3/TRBV12-4,CASSFGTYTDTQYF
-,TRBV7-2,CASSQRSDEPYEQYF
-,TRBV9,CASSAPLGGAEGYEQYF
TRBD2,TRBV27,CASRYTGTSLAGELFF
TRBD1,TRBV18,CASSPKPQGVVSYEQYF
-,TRBV6-1,CASRPRDRSYGYTF
TRBD2,TRBV5-1,CASSFQAGFYDEQYF
TRBD1,TRBV7-9,CASSLDLRRDRVADRQNGYTF
TRBD2,TRBV2,CASRGLAASTDTQYF
-,TRBV7-2,CASSLAPVPPYNEQFF
-,TRBV6-1,CASSARGPGNTIYF
-,TRBV11-1,CASSPTGNSRHTEAFF
-,TRBV29-1,CSVVVGFSTDTQYF
-,TRBV2,CASSDAITVNTEAFF
TRBD2,TRBV19,CASSSASGGSYEQYF
-,TRBV20-1,CSARDRTVGENQPQHF
-,TRBV5-4,CASSSQGPPYEQYF
-,TRBV20-1,CSARQGMSNQPQHF
-,TRBV28,CASSLLGGQQETQYF
-,TRBV7-6,CASSYTTGEETQYF
-,TRBV6-1,CASKRTRDYGYTF
TRBD1,TRBV6-2/TRBV6-3,CASSPRTGGPTEAFF
-,TRBV7-3,CASSLPHTGELFF
TRBD1,TRBV20-1,CSAKGTGDTDTQYF